This T cell receptor beta chain emerged from a study of identical twins. Whole-study findings and limits: Where beta out-of-frame sequences were concerned, excess twin sharing was weaker. There were fewer insertions in abundant cord blood beta clonotypes, but memory repertoires showed no such pattern. When twins shared out-of-frame alpha sequences, those sequences had excess low generation probability.

The CDR3 extends over 14 amino acids. The germline gives CDR1 SQVTM, CDR2 ANQGSEA. V was shortened by 6 bases and J by 5 bases, with 19 bases between the two germline ends. This clonotype appeared a few times. Its target is not known. TCRdb re-derived calls from the 5' RACE reads in MiXCR, one entry per CDR3 protein. The sample lists 700,000 or so distinct CDR3 sequences; 8.6% were seen once. The sample also formed part of further work on yellow fever vaccine responses in identical twins.

The chain couples TRBV29-1 to TRBJ2-5, with a possible D match to TRBD2 (6 bases). Sequencing was performed on PBMCs. This receptor was identified in a woman under 30 in good health. CDR3 loop: CSVRDGGVTETQYF. In nucleotides, the CDR3 is TGCAGCGTGCGGGACGGGGGTGTGACGGAGACCCAGTACTTC.